The clone carrying this TCR beta chain was observed a single time. These data are taken from a study of shared T cell receptors in the human thymus. V dropped 0 bases and J dropped 7 bases, with 15 bases sitting between them. The CDR3 covers 15 residues. CDR1 and CDR2 from the germline V gene are SEHNR and FQNEAQ (reference sequence). Profiling relied on immunoSEQ multiplex PCR, and the TCRdb table lists in-frame clones only, not all of them. There are about 380,000 clones in the sample; around 95% occur only once, and 0.015% to 0.02% lies in the top ten. The sequence came from a human donor. The gene calls are TRBV7-9 and TRBJ1-1, with D uncertain. Sequencing was performed on thymocytes. CDR3: CASSLALEENHEAFF. CDR3 coding DNA: TGTGCCAGCAGCTTAGCGCTTGAGGAGAACCATGAAGCTTTCTTT.